The 8 T cell receptor beta chains reported below all come from one sample, sequenced in a study of tissue T cells after allogeneic stem cell transplantation (dated by TCRdb to between 2021 and 2022). According to the study, the label for this sample's time point signals: human tissue collected at research (rapid) autopsy. Over a roughly 3-year period, several adult allo-HCT recipients who had steroid-refractory GVHD were prospectively enrolled in a research-autopsy study. The library was made by the immunoSEQ multiplex PCR assay. The table comes from immuneACCESS by way of TCRdb, which keeps in-frame sequences with V and J called. Part of the clones is missing from these tables; in studies checked, under half for an unresolved V gene and the rest for unknown reasons. The sample has roughly 4,300 clones on record, about 77% of them singletons. The ten largest clones take up 11% of the sample. Sequencing was performed on esophageal tissue, taken at autopsy. The source is a male patient aged 60 or older with steroid-refractory graft-versus-host disease after an allogeneic stem cell transplant. Some T cells may derive from the graft donor when a transplant has been performed.

This chain uses TRBV10-3 with TRBJ2-7; the match to TRBD1 covers 10 bases. The CDR3 has 15 amino acids. The trim removed 4 bases at V and 3 bases at J, leaving 6 bases unmatched. Germline CDR1 reads ENHRY; CDR2 reads SYGVKD. The CDR3 coding sequence is TGTGCCATCAGTGGCACGGGACAGGGGATCTACGAGCAGTACTTC. Translation gives CAISGTGQGIYEQYF.

V is TRBV6-5 and J is TRBJ1-5; TRBD1 aligns across 7 bases. V lost 9 bases to trimming and J lost 5 bases; unmatched junction nucleotides: 4. This CDR3 is built from 12 residues. The germline V gene has CDR1 MNHEY and CDR2 SVGAGI. CDR3 protein: CASGTADQPQHF. The DNA for the CDR3 is TGTGCCAGTGGGACAGCTGATCAGCCCCAGCATTTT.

This clone was seen a few times. The chain combines TRBV28 with TRBJ1-2; the D is unclear. Looked up from germline, CDR1 is MDHEN and CDR2 is SYDVKM. The CDR3 sequence is 12 residues long. V gave up 6 bases and J gave up 3 bases, with 8 bases separating them. The CDR3 nucleotides read TGTGCCAGCAGATCCACTCACTATGGCTACACCTTC. Its translation is CASRSTHYGYTF.

The rearrangement uses TRBV28 and TRBJ2-5; D could derive from TRBD1 or TRBD2 (5 bases each). This CDR3 contains 15 residues. Trimming took off 0 bases at V and 2 bases at J, with 10 bases between the two ends. CDR1 is MDHEN, CDR2 SYDVKM, per germline. The CDR3 DNA is TGTGCCAGCAGTTTATGGGGGGTTGGGCAAGAGACCCAGTACTTC. Protein: CASSLWGVGQETQYF.

V is TRBV2 and J is TRBJ2-2; the D gene is possibly TRBD1 (5 bases). CDR3 length: 15 residues. Germline V gives CDR1 SNHLY, CDR2 FYNNEI. V was pared by 1 base and J by 0 bases, with 6 bases between. This CDR3 reads CASSEGTTNTGELFF. CDR3 in DNA: TGTGCCAGCAGTGAAGGGACAACGAACACCGGGGAGCTGTTTTTT.

The genes are TRBV14 and TRBJ2-3; 11 nucleotides match TRBD2. The V and J ends lost 3 bases and 2 bases, in that order; junction bases with no gene match: 10. This CDR3 is built from 18 residues. The germline V gene has CDR1 SGHDN and CDR2 FVKESK. The CDR3 nucleotides read TGTGCCAGCAGCCACCGCTTACTAGCGGGGGATATCACAGATACGCAGTATTTT. This translates into CASSHRLLAGDITDTQYF.

This chain joins TRBV11-2 and TRBJ1-1; no clear D gene. CDR1 and CDR2 from the germline V gene are SGHAT and FQNNGV. This CDR3 has 13 amino acids. Between the trimmed V and J ends, which lost 1 base and 1 base, there was a span of 4 bases. The CDR3 sequence is CASSLGRNTEAFF. The DNA for the CDR3 is TGTGCCAGCAGCTTAGGGAGGAACACTGAAGCTTTCTTT.

The gene calls are TRBV7-2 and TRBJ2-5, with D unresolved. The CDR3 runs to 13 residues. Germline V gene sequence: CDR1 SGHTA, CDR2 FQGNSA. V was clipped by 3 bases and J by 3 bases, with 8 bases between them. The CDR3 DNA is TGTGCCAGCAGCTTGGTGACGGAAGAGACCCAGTACTTC. This translates into CASSLVTEETQYF.